This passage covers 13 T cell receptor beta chains from one sample sequenced in a study of STAT3 mutations in large granular lymphocyte leukemia. For these TCRs, the target antigens are not known. Method: immunoSEQ multiplex PCR; TCRdb's copy keeps in-frame clones and lacks some. The top ten hold approximately 6.5% of the sample, which has about 24,000 clones, about 94% seen once. General observations from the study: In T-cell large granular lymphocyte leukemia, about half of patients showed multiple immunodominant subclonotypes.

The sequencing input was peripheral blood mononuclear cells. These receptors were taken from a man in his forties with T-cell large granular lymphocyte leukemia. Some clones in this sample may be carry-over from other donors' samples.

The V and J genes are TRBV14 and TRBJ1-2, with 8 bases matching TRBD1. Germline V gene data show CDR1 as SGHDN and CDR2 as FVKESK. Germline trimming cut 1 base from V and 5 bases from J; bases unmatched to any gene: 3. CDR3 size: 14 residues. CDR3 protein: CASSQGTGGYGYTF. The CDR3 DNA follows: TGTGCCAGCAGCCAAGGAACAGGGGGGTATGGCTACACCTTC.

The chain links TRBV5-1 to TRBJ1-3; D is perhaps TRBD1 (6 bases). V lost 5 bases, J lost 3 bases, and 18 bases lay in between. The length of the CDR3 is 16 residues. From germline, CDR1 is SGHRS and CDR2 YFSETQ. CDR3 region: CASRESSGAGGNTIYF. CDR3 in DNA: TGCGCCAGCAGAGAGAGTTCGGGGGCCGGTGGAAACACCATATATTTT.

This rearrangement joins TRBV29-1 to TRBJ2-3; D may be TRBD2 (7 bases). The CDR3 runs to 13 residues. V was pared by 2 bases and J by 5 bases, with 11 bases between. The germline CDR1 and CDR2 sequences are SQVTM and ANQGSEA. The CDR3 region is CSVEFGGRDTQYF. CDR3 nucleotides: TGCAGCGTTGAATTCGGGGGGCGAGATACGCAGTATTTT.

The sample holds one count of this clone. V usage is TRBV29-1 and J usage is TRBJ2-1; D gene ambiguous. V lost 4 bases, J lost 7 bases, and 8 bases lay in between. Per germline, CDR1 SQVTM and CDR2 ANQGSEA. The CDR3 has 11 amino acids. DNA for the CDR3: TGCAGCGTTGTAACTTGGAATGAGCAGTTCTTC. Protein product: CSVVTWNEQFF.

V gene TRBV5-1 combines with J gene TRBJ2-1, with a tentative D call TRBD2 (5 bases). The V and J ends lost 0 bases and 4 bases respectively, with 14 bases between them. This CDR3 has 16 residues. Germline lookup yields CDR1 SGHRS and CDR2 YFSETQ. The DNA of the CDR3 is TGCGCCAGCAGCTTGGAGGGCAACGGGGAGTACAATGAGCAGTTCTTC. It is translated as CASSLEGNGEYNEQFF. The variable domain in full, with the rest retrieved from reference TRBV5-1 and TRBJ2-1, is KAGVTQTPRYLIKTRGQQVTLSCSPISGHRSVSWYQQTPGQGLQFLFEYFSETQRNKGNFPGRFSGRQFSNSRSEMNVSTLELGDSALYLCASSLEGNGEYNEQFFGPGTRLTVL.

J is TRBJ1-1 and V is TRBV5-1; 9 positions agree with TRBD1. The CDR3 length is 14 residues. With 5 bases clipped from V and 6 bases from J, the junction kept 8 bases outside the gene matches. Germline V gene sequence: CDR1 SGHRS, CDR2 YFSETQ. CDR3: CASSRTGQGAEAFF. In DNA, the CDR3 is TGCGCCAGCAGTCGCACGGGACAGGGTGCTGAAGCTTTCTTT.

This chain connects TRBV4-1 to TRBJ1-1; no reliable D call. Between the trimmed V and J ends, which lost 0 bases and 1 base, there was a span of 6 bases. Germline assignment: CDR1 MGHRA and CDR2 YSYEKL. The length of the CDR3 is 14 residues. The CDR3 DNA reads as TGCGCCAGCAGCCAAGATGCAGGGAACACTGAAGCTTTCTTT. This encodes CASSQDAGNTEAFF.

The chain carries TRBV11-2 and TRBJ2-2; D unresolved. V lost 0 bases, J lost 0 bases, and 8 bases lay in between. Germline V CDR1 and CDR2: SGHAT, FQNNGV. The CDR3 runs 16 residues. The CDR3 loop reads CASSLDAGSNTGELFF. The CDR3, as DNA: TGTGCCAGCAGCTTAGATGCAGGTTCGAACACCGGGGAGCTGTTTTTT.

A single count supports this clone. The chain uses TRBV7-9 and TRBJ1-5; no firm D call. CDR3 length: 15 residues. V was pared by 5 bases and J by 2 bases, with 13 bases between. Germline lookup yields CDR1 SEHNR and CDR2 FQNEAQ (reference sequence). CDR3 sequence reads: CASSPVGRGNQPQHF. CDR3 sequence (DNA): TGTGCCAGCAGCCCGGTTGGAAGGGGCAATCAGCCCCAGCATTTT.

The chain joins TRBV23-1 to TRBJ1-5, with a weak D call TRBD1 (5 bases). TRBV23-1 is an open reading frame whose function is uncertain. CDR3 length: 16 residues. The germline V and J ends were trimmed by 5 bases and 0 bases, with 14 bases remaining between them. DNA of the CDR3: TGCGCCAGCAGTGGAAGACAGTTTTATAGCAATCAGCCCCAGCATTTT. Translating gives CASSGRQFYSNQPQHF.

The chain recombines TRBV7-9 with TRBJ2-4; D not resolved. The V and J ends lost 7 bases and 5 bases respectively, with 12 bases between them. This CDR3 comprises 13 residues. Germline assignment: CDR1 SEHNR and CDR2 FQNEAQ (reference sequence). The DNA for the CDR3 is TGTGCCAGCACCAAGGCCCTCCAAAACATTCAGTACTTC. It specifies CASTKALQNIQYF.

This clone was detected only a few times. This chain joins TRBV11-2 and TRBJ2-7; 10 nucleotides line up with TRBD2. The CDR3 contains 15 residues. J gave up 2 bases and V 5 bases, and 6 bases lay outside the gene matches. Germline V gene sequence: CDR1 SGHAT, CDR2 FQNNGV. Here the CDR3 reads CASSPSSGGTYEQYF. In DNA, the CDR3 is TGTGCCAGCAGCCCCTCTAGCGGGGGTACCTACGAGCAGTACTTC.

The gene calls are TRBV19 and TRBJ1-5, with TRBD1 identical over 7 bases. J was trimmed by 4 bases and V by 6 bases; bases with no gene match: 3. Germline V gene sequence: CDR1 LNHDA, CDR2 SQIVND (reference sequence). The CDR3 consists of 13 residues. The CDR3 sequence: CASSGTENQPQHF. The CDR3 DNA is TGTGCCAGTAGCGGGACAGAGAATCAGCCCCAGCATTTT.